This T cell receptor (beta chain) is from a study of shared clonotypes between healthy human individuals. Libraries were prepared by immunoSEQ multiplex PCR; TCRdb keeps only in-frame clonotypes and omits some of them. The table lists roughly 86,000 clones, almost 70% of them singletons, with about 50% in the top ten. Sequenced input: memory CD8+ T cells sorted from blood. As to subset: CD45RO+ cells pooled with CCR7-negative TemRA cells. The sequence derives from a man aged 25-40 years in good health.

CDR3 DNA sequence: TGTGCCTGGAGTGCCACAGGGGGGCCATCTTTCTACGAGCAGTACTTC. Protein product: CAWSATGGPSFYEQYF. This chain connects TRBV30 to TRBJ2-7; 8 nucleotides line up with TRBD1. Germline CDR1 GTSNPN, CDR2 SVGIG (reference sequence). This CDR3 contains 16 residues. The J segment lost 3 bases and the V segment lost 1 base, leaving 11 bases of the junction unmatched.